Below, 16 T cell receptor beta chains from the same sample are listed, as sequenced in a study of blood T cell repertoires in COVID-19 (dated by TCRdb to between 2020 and 2021). Libraries came from the immunoSEQ multiplex PCR assay. Held by TCRdb, this immuneACCESS table contains in-frame sequences only and omits some clones. Under half of the omission traces to an unresolved V gene where checked; the cause of the rest is unknown. Present in this sample are 90,000 to 120,000 clones, approximately 90% of which were seen just once. The ten largest clones add up to approximately 1.2% of the sample. The source material was peripheral blood. Receptors originate from a woman younger than 45 with acute or convalescent COVID-19.

The V gene is TRBV28, the J gene TRBJ1-6; the D gene is possibly TRBD1 (6 bases). Trimming pared 6 bases from V and 7 bases from J, leaving 25 bases between. CDR1 and CDR2 (germline): MDHEN, SYDVKM. This CDR3 has 18 residues. CDR3 in amino acids: CASRNRDTPSIGNSPLHF. CDR3 sequence (DNA): TGTGCCAGCAGGAACCGGGACACCCCCAGCATCGGAAATTCACCCCTCCACTTT.

The J gene is TRBJ1-5, the V gene TRBV7-2, with D possibly matching TRBD1 (6 bases). CDR3 length: 15 amino acids. V gave up 1 base and J gave up 3 bases, with 10 bases separating them. Germline V gene sequence: CDR1 SGHTA, CDR2 FQGNSA. The CDR3 reads CASSLGGQPNQPQHF. In DNA, the CDR3 is TGTGCCAGCAGCTTAGGAGGACAGCCCAATCAGCCCCAGCATTTT.

CDR3: CASRFHYSATYEQYF. The CDR3 coding sequence is TGTGCCAGCAGGTTTCATTATAGCGCTACCTACGAGCAGTACTTC. The gene calls are TRBV21-1 and TRBJ2-7; the table names TRBD2, a call not compared with the DNA. TRBV21-1 is marked as a pseudogene. The CDR3 has 15 amino acids.

With respect to this clone: A read error may produce the germline difference seen at one junction end. V is TRBV12-3 or TRBV12-4 and J is TRBJ1-2; 9 nucleotides align to TRBD1. This CDR3 has 12 amino acids. CDR3 bases: TGTGCCAGCAGTTATGGACAGGGGAGCTATACCTTC. Translated: CASSYGQGSYTF.

V gene TRBV27 combines with J gene TRBJ1-1; 7 bases agree with TRBD1. This CDR3 has 14 residues. CDR1 and CDR2 (germline): MNHEY, SMNVEV (reference sequence). V shed 10 bases and J 1 base; nucleotides not matched to a gene: 9. CDR3 in DNA: TGTGCCAACGCCTTACAGGGGAGGAACACTGAAGCTTTCTTT. This sequence encodes CANALQGRNTEAFF.

This clone was detected once. This sequence joins TRBV28 and TRBJ1-5; 9 bases line up with TRBD1. In germline, CDR1 is MDHEN, CDR2 SYDVKM. Unmatched junction bases numbered 9, after V lost 5 bases and J lost 7 bases. The CDR3 totals 15 residues. The CDR3 loop reads CASSRPGTGSQPQHF. CDR3 coding DNA: TGTGCCAGCAGTCGACCGGGGACAGGGAGCCAGCCCCAGCATTTT.

As to this clone: Relative to the germline gene, one junction end is altered; a read error may explain this. The chain couples TRBV9 to TRBJ1-1, with D tentatively TRBD1 (5 bases). The CDR3 is made up of 14 amino acids. The germline CDR1 and CDR2 sequences are SGDLS and YYNGEE. The CDR3 sequence: CASSVGAGGTGRAF. DNA for the CDR3: TGTGCCAGCAGCGTAGGGGCCGGGGGGACCGGACGGGCCTTT. Drawing the rest from reference TRBV9 and TRBJ1-1, the complete variable domain is DSGVTQTPKHLITATGQRVTLRCSPRSGDLSVYWYQQSLDQGLQFLIQYYNGEERAKGNILERFSAQQFPDLHSELNLSSLELGDSALYFCASSVGAGGTGRAFGQGTRLTVV.

The rearrangement uses TRBV19 and TRBJ2-7; 7 bases line up with TRBD2. Germline loops: CDR1 LNHDA, CDR2 SQIVND (reference sequence). J lost 0 bases, V lost 3 bases, and 11 bases had no gene match. The CDR3 runs 17 residues. The CDR3 DNA sequence: TGTGCCAGTAGTATCCATATGGGAGGGTCTAGCTCCTACGAGCAGTACTTC. Its translation: CASSIHMGGSSSYEQYF. Combining the CDR3 with reference TRBV19 and TRBJ2-7 gives the whole variable domain DGGITQSPKYLFRKEGQNVTLSCEQNLNHDAMYWYRQDPGQGLRLIYYSQIVNDFQKGDIAEGYSVSREKKESFPLTVTSAQKNPTAFYLCASSIHMGGSSSYEQYFGPGTRLTVT.

This rearrangement joins TRBV3-1 (or the pseudogene TRBV3-2) to TRBJ1-4; D gene ambiguous. The ends were cut back, 0 bases at V and 11 bases at J, with 7 bases in the middle. This CDR3 region has 12 residues. Germline assignment: CDR1 LGHDT and CDR2 YNNKEL (reference sequence). CDR3 sequence reads: CASSQDRVKLFF. The DNA for the CDR3 is TGTGCCAGCAGCCAAGATCGGGTGAAACTGTTTTTT.

The V call is TRBV27, the J call TRBJ2-1; 8 positions agree with TRBD2. This CDR3 spans 16 amino acids. Germline lookup yields CDR1 MNHEY and CDR2 SMNVEV (reference sequence). The trim removed 5 bases at V and 0 bases at J, leaving 6 bases unmatched. CDR3 loop: CASSPRLANSYNEQFF. The CDR3 nucleotides read TGTGCCAGCAGTCCGCGACTAGCGAACTCCTACAATGAGCAGTTCTTC.

The rearrangement uses TRBV6-2 or TRBV6-3 and TRBJ2-7; D is uncertain. The V gene lost 2 bases and the J gene lost 3 bases, with 20 bases spanning the gap. Germline values: CDR1 MNHEY, CDR2 SVGEGT. The CDR3 runs to 17 residues. CDR3 nucleotides: TGTGCCAGCAGTTACCCCTACGAGGCTCCCCGAAACTACGAGCAGTACTTC. This sequence encodes CASSYPYEAPRNYEQYF.

The J gene is TRBJ1-6, the V gene TRBV5-1, with 10 nucleotides matching TRBD1. The CDR3 is 15 amino acids. The junction had 5 bases not matched to a gene; V was cut back by 4 bases and J by 7 bases. Per the germline V gene, CDR1 is SGHRS and CDR2 is YFSETQ. CDR3 sequence: CASSGRTGGNSPLHF. The CDR3 DNA reads TGCGCCAGCAGCGGAAGGACAGGGGGAAATTCACCCCTCCACTTT.

V usage is TRBV6-5 and J usage is TRBJ2-7; the match to TRBD2 covers 9 bases. The V gene's germline CDR1 is MNHEY and CDR2 SVGAGI. This CDR3 has 14 residues. The J segment lost 9 bases and the V segment lost 7 bases, leaving 13 bases of the junction unmatched. The chain's CDR3 is CASKQREASFGQYF. The DNA of the CDR3 is TGTGCCAGCAAGCAGCGGGAGGCCTCTTTCGGGCAGTACTTC.

V is TRBV28 and J is TRBJ2-1; 8 bases fit TRBD2. This CDR3 region has 14 residues. After removal of 4 bases from V and 5 bases from J, the junction contained 4 bases not matched to a gene. From germline, CDR1 is MDHEN and CDR2 SYDVKM. The CDR3 bases are TGTGCCAGCAGTTCGCGACTAGCGCACAATGAGCAGTTCTTC. It specifies CASSSRLAHNEQFF.

Only one count was recorded for this clone. V and J are TRBV20-1 and TRBJ1-1, with D possibly matching TRBD1 (5 bases). The CDR3 runs to 11 residues. Germline-derived CDR1 and CDR2 are DFQATT and SNEGSKA (reference sequence). The CDR3 reads CRDTRNTEAFF. Here the CDR3 DNA reads TGCAGGGACACGAGAAACACTGAAGCTTTCTTT.

The chain employs TRBV19 and TRBJ2-2; TRBD1 matches 8 bases. Germline V lookup: CDR1 LNHDA, CDR2 SQIVND (reference sequence). Trimming at V came to 5 bases and at J to 5 bases, leaving 7 bases not matched to a gene. CDR3 size: 15 residues. CDR3 DNA: TGTGCCAGTAGTCGAGGCAGGGGGCGTACCGGGGAGCTGTTTTTT. This sequence encodes CASSRGRGRTGELFF. Variable domain in full (rest from reference TRBV19 and TRBJ2-2): DGGITQSPKYLFRKEGQNVTLSCEQNLNHDAMYWYRQDPGQGLRLIYYSQIVNDFQKGDIAEGYSVSREKKESFPLTVTSAQKNPTAFYLCASSRGRGRTGELFFGEGSRLTVL.